These 5 T cell receptor beta chains were all obtained from the same sample, sequenced in a study of vaccination and CD4 T cells after COVID-19. The Oncomine TCR Beta short-read assay generated sequence data from the DNA of cultured CD4+ T cells. TCRdb reanalysed the PCR reads using MiXCR and keeps one entry per CDR3 protein. The profile shows around 18,000 distinct CDR3 sequences, roughly half of them singletons. Their recognized antigens are unknown. Time point noted: late sampling 161 to 241 days after vaccination in three convalescent patients. Regarding treatment: roughly nine-day PBMC culture with coronavirus spike peptide pools or control peptides (ViraFEST assay). This specimen consisted of CD4+ T cells from blood, cultured in vitro, obtained about 7 months after SARS-CoV-2 vaccination. The receptors come from a human donor who had recovered from COVID-19.

The rearrangement joins TRBV20-1 to TRBJ2-5; 10 bases fit TRBD2. Unmatched junction bases numbered 15, after V lost 3 bases and J lost 2 bases. The V gene's germline CDR1 is DFQATT and CDR2 SNEGSKA (reference sequence). The CDR3 contains 18 residues. CDR3 DNA: TGCAGTGCTAGCGGGGGGGCTAGCGGGGGTCCTGCTCAAGAGACCCAGTACTTC. It encodes CSASGGASGGPAQETQYF.

This clonotype was detected only a few times. This sequence joins TRBV7-9 and TRBJ1-1; a possible D gene is TRBD1 (5 bases). The CDR3 is 13 amino acids. CDR1 is SEHNR and CDR2 is FQNEAQ in the germline V gene (reference sequence). Trimming left V 2 bases short and J 5 bases short, with 9 bases between. The CDR3 bases are TGTGCCAGCAGCTTATCGGGGGGTACTGAAGCTTTCTTT. Its translation is CASSLSGGTEAFF. Based on the CDR3 plus reference TRBV7-9 and TRBJ1-1, the full variable domain is DTGVSQNPRHKITKRGQNVTFRCDPISEHNRLYWYRQTLGQGPEFLTYFQNEAQLEKSRLLSDRFSAERPKGSFSTLEIQRTEQGDSAMYLCASSLSGGTEAFFGQGTRLTVV.

The DNA of the CDR3 is TGCAGTGCTAGTTCGCGGGGGGATGAAGCTTTCTTT. Amino acid sequence: CSASSRGDEAFF. The V gene is TRBV20-1, the J gene TRBJ1-1; tentatively, D is TRBD1 (5 bases). V was trimmed by 3 bases and J by 7 bases, leaving 12 bases between them. Germline V CDR1 and CDR2: DFQATT, SNEGSKA (reference sequence). CDR3 length: 12 amino acids.

As DNA, the CDR3 is TGCAGTGCTATCCGGACTAGCGGGAATGACAACACAGATACGCAGTATTTT. This encodes CSAIRTSGNDNTDTQYF. This chain links TRBV20-1 with TRBJ2-3; 12 positions match TRBD2. The CDR3 loop spans 17 amino acids. From germline, CDR1 is DFQATT and CDR2 SNEGSKA (reference sequence). J lost 2 bases, V lost 4 bases, and 10 bases had no gene match.

The V and J genes are TRBV6-1 and TRBJ2-7, with 7 bases aligning to TRBD1. V gave up 6 bases and J gave up 9 bases; unmatched junction bases: 8. Looked up from germline, CDR1 is MNHNS and CDR2 is SASEGT. The CDR3 runs to 12 residues. The CDR3 DNA reads as TGTGCCAGCAGCTCGAGGGGGCGCTGGCAGTACTTC. It is translated as CASSSRGRWQYF.